These 10 T cell receptor beta chains were sequenced from one sample in a study of cytomegalovirus exposure and HLA in healthy donors. Primers: 60 Vbeta forward and 13 Jbeta reverse. Generated by immunoSEQ multiplex PCR, the TCRdb table keeps only in-frame clones and is missing some. Of about 150,000 clones listed, roughly 80% are singletons. Sequencing input: PBMCs. The receptors derive from a man between 25 and 39 years old in good health and CMV-seropositive.

The chain links TRBV10-2 to TRBJ1-1; no reliable D call. The germline V gene encodes CDR1 WSHSY and CDR2 SAAADI. This CDR3 contains 15 residues. The V end lost 0 bases, the J end lost 0 bases, and 8 bases lay between the germline ends. The CDR3 nucleotides are TGCGCCAGCAGTGAGTCAGAGAGGATGAACACTGAAGCTTTCTTT. This gives the protein CASSESERMNTEAFF.

This chain uses TRBV29-1 with TRBJ1-4; TRBD1 matches 10 bases. J gave up 8 bases and V 7 bases, and 7 bases lay outside the gene matches. This CDR3 spans 13 amino acids. Germline V gene data show CDR1 as SQVTM and CDR2 as ANQGSEA. CDR3 nucleotide sequence: TGCAGCGCTATGACAGGGGGCGGAGAAAAACTGTTTTTT. It codes for CSAMTGGGEKLFF. Complete variable domain (other parts from reference TRBV29-1 and TRBJ1-4): SAVISQKPSRDICQRGTSLTIQCQVDSQVTMMFWYRQQPGQSLTLIATANQGSEATYESGFVIDKFPISRPNLTFSTLTVSNMSPEDSSIYLCSAMTGGGEKLFFGSGTQLSVL.

The chain recombines TRBV21-1 with TRBJ2-1; the table's D call of TRBD2 was not tested on the DNA. TRBV21-1 is given as a pseudogene. The CDR3 has 12 residues. CDR3: CASSSAADEQFF. The CDR3 DNA reads TGTGCCAGCAGCTCCGCGGCGGATGAGCAGTTCTTC.

Here the CDR3 reads CAWSGGPWFQYF. The CDR3 nucleotides read TGTGCCTGGAGTGGGGGGCCTTGGTTTCAGTACTTC. The J gene is TRBJ2-4, the V gene TRBV30; D is possibly TRBD1 (6 bases). The CDR3 has 12 amino acids. Trimming cost V 1 base and J 11 bases, with 12 bases left between them. Germline loops: CDR1 GTSNPN, CDR2 SVGIG (reference sequence).

This sequence joins TRBV15 and TRBJ2-3; 7 nucleotides agree with TRBD2. This CDR3 has 15 amino acids. Germline V lookup: CDR1 LNHNV, CDR2 YYDKDF (reference sequence). The V gene end was trimmed by 6 bases and the J gene end by 1 base; junction bases not matched to a gene: 7. The CDR3 DNA follows: TGTGCCACCAGTCAGGGAGGGGTGGGCACAGATACGCAGTATTTT. Translation: CATSQGGVGTDTQYF.

The chain is built from TRBV5-1 and TRBJ2-3; possible D gene TRBD2, 6 bases. CDR1 is SGHRS and CDR2 is YFSETQ in the germline V gene. V was clipped by 4 bases and J by 0 bases, with 18 bases between them. The length of the CDR3 is 17 residues. The CDR3 nucleotides read TGCGCCAGCAGCCGTGGGTGGGGAGGTAGTAGCACAGATACGCAGTATTTT. This encodes CASSRGWGGSSTDTQYF.

The rearrangement joins TRBV5-1 to TRBJ2-7; D not resolved. The V end lost 4 bases, the J end lost 7 bases, and 18 bases lay between the germline ends. CDR1 and CDR2 (germline): SGHRS, YFSETQ. The CDR3 is made up of 14 amino acids. CDR3 nucleotides: TGCGCCAGCAGCAATACCGGCCCGGGTTTGGAGCAGTACTTC. It codes for CASSNTGPGLEQYF. Looking up the rest from reference TRBV5-1 and TRBJ2-7 gives the full variable domain: KAGVTQTPRYLIKTRGQQVTLSCSPISGHRSVSWYQQTPGQGLQFLFEYFSETQRNKGNFPGRFSGRQFSNSRSEMNVSTLELGDSALYLCASSNTGPGLEQYFGPGTRLTVT.

The chain recombines TRBV5-8 with TRBJ1-4; 9 bases map to TRBD1. The CDR3 has 15 residues. Germline CDR1 SGHTS, CDR2 YDEGEE. Trimming cost V 3 bases and J 7 bases; bases outside gene matches: 7. The CDR3 protein is CASSSGTGLREKLFF. The CDR3 region has the DNA TGTGCCAGCAGCTCGGGGACAGGGTTACGTGAAAAACTGTTTTTT. Complete variable domain (other parts from reference TRBV5-8 and TRBJ1-4): EAGVTQSPTHLIKTRGQQATLRCSPISGHTSVYWYQQALGLGLQFLLWYDEGEERNRGNFPPRFSGRQFPNYSSELNVNALELEDSALYLCASSSGTGLREKLFFGSGTQLSVL.

The rearrangement links TRBV27 to TRBJ2-1; 10 positions match TRBD1. J lost 7 bases, V lost 5 bases, and 5 bases had no gene match. The CDR3 sequence is 14 residues long. Germline V gene data show CDR1 as MNHEY and CDR2 as SMNVEV (reference sequence). This chain's CDR3 is CASSSPGQGNEQFF. CDR3 bases: TGTGCCAGCAGTAGCCCGGGACAGGGGAATGAGCAGTTCTTC.

This chain uses TRBV7-2 with TRBJ2-7, with TRBD1 matching over 9 bases. J was trimmed by 6 bases and V by 3 bases; bases with no gene match: 9. CDR3 length: 15 amino acids. Per germline, CDR1 SGHTA and CDR2 FQGNSA. CDR3 loop: CASSLAGQGLSEQYF. In DNA, the CDR3 is TGTGCCAGCAGCTTGGCGGGACAGGGTTTAAGCGAGCAGTACTTC. The full variable domain, completed using reference TRBV7-2 and TRBJ2-7, is GAGVSQSPSNKVTEKGKDVELRCDPISGHTALYWYRQSLGQGLEFLIYFQGNSAPDKSGLPSDRFSAERTGGSVSTLTIQRTQQEDSAVYLCASSLAGQGLSEQYFGPGTRLTVT.